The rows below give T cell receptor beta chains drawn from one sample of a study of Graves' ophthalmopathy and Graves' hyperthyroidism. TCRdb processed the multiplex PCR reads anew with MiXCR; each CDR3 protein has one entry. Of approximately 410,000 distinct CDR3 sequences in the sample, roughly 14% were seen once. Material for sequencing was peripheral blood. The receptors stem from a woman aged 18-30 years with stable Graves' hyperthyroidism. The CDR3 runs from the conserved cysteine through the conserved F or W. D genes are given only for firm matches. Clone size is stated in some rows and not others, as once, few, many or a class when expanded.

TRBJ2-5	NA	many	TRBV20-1	TGCAGTGCTCTCAAGGCGCAATTCCAAGAGACCCAGTACTTC	CSALKAQFQETQYF
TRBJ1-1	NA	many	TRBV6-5	TGTGCCAGCCCCGGGACGCAGGGACGGACTGAAGCTTTCTTT	CASPGTQGRTEAFF
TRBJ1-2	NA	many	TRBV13	TGTGCCAGCAGCTTAGGGCCCGCAGGAGGAGGCTACACCTTC	CASSLGPAGGGYTF
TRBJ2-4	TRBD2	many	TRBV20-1	TGCAGTGCTACTGTACTAGCGGGGGGGCGAGAAGCCAAAAACATTAAGTACTTC	CSATVLAGGREAKNIKYF
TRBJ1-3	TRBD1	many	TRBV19	TGTGCCAGTAGTCCACTCACCCGGGACAGGGGCTCCGGAAACACCATATATTTT	CASSPLTRDRGSGNTIYF
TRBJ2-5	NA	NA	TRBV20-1	TGCAGTGCACCCAAGGGGGGGCGGACCCAAGAGACCCAGTACTTC	CSAPKGGRTQETQYF
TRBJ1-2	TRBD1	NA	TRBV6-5	TGTGCCAGCAGTTACTCTGAAAGGGGGCACGGCTACACCTTC	CASSYSERGHGYTF
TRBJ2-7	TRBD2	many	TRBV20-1	TGCAGTGCTAAGGCGACTAGCGACATCTACGAGCAGTACTTC	CSAKATSDIYEQYF
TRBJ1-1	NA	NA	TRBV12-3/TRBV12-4	TGTGCCAGCAGTTTAGGGGGCCTGGGGGACACTGAAGCTTTCTTT	CASSLGGLGDTEAFF
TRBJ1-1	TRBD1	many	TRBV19	TGTGCCAGCCAGACAGGGCTAAGGGACACTGAAGCTTTCTTT	CASQTGLRDTEAFF
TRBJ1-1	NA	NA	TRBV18	TGTGCCAGCTCACCACCGAGGGCCCCCAACACTGAAGCTTTCTTT	CASSPPRAPNTEAFF
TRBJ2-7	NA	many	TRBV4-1	TGCGCCAGCAGCCAAGTAGGGGGCGAGCAGTACTTC	CASSQVGGEQYF
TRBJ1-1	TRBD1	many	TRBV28	TGTGCCAGCAGTTTACTCGACAGGGCACGTTTCACTGAAGCTTTCTTT	CASSLLDRARFTEAFF
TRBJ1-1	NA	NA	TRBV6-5	TGTGCCAGCAGTTACGGGTCAGTTAACACTGAAGCTTTCTTT	CASSYGSVNTEAFF
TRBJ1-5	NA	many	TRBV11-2	TGTGCCAGCAGCGTGGGGCATATGGCCAATCAGCCCCAGCATTTT	CASSVGHMANQPQHF
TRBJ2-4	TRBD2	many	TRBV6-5	TGTGCCAGCACCGAAACGACTAGCGGGGTCAAAAACATTCAGTACTTC	CASTETTSGVKNIQYF
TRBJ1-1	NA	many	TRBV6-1	TGTGCCAGTCTCTACCTTAGACAAGCTTTCTTT	CASLYLRQAFF
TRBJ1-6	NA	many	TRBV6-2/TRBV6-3	TGTGCCAGCAGCCAGGGCGTGGGGAGATATTCACCCCTCCACTTT	CASSQGVGRYSPLHF
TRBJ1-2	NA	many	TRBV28	TGTGCCAGCCTAGGGTCAGGGAGCTACACCTTC	CASLGSGSYTF
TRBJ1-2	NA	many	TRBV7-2	TGTGCCAGCAGCCCAATACCCTCGGGTGGCTACACCTTC	CASSPIPSGGYTF